A single sample gave rise to the 22 T cell receptor beta chains below, sequenced in a study of blood T cell repertoires in COVID-19. Produced via immunoSEQ multiplex PCR; TCRdb's table is partial and in-frame only. This table holds some 250,000 clones, 88% found once. The sequenced sample was peripheral blood. These receptors were taken from a woman aged 40-49 years who had recovered from COVID-19.

This clone turned up a few times. One junction end disagrees with the germline gene, perhaps due to a read error. This chain connects TRBV3-1 (or the pseudogene TRBV3-2) to TRBJ1-1; D gene uncertain. Germline loops: CDR1 LGHDT, CDR2 YNNKEL (reference sequence). The CDR3 extends over 12 amino acids. The DNA of the CDR3 is TGTGCCAGCAGTCAAGGGCCTAGGGAAGCTTTCTTT. Its translation: CASSQGPREAFF.

This chain uses TRBV4-1 with TRBJ2-5, with 9 bases that match TRBD1. This CDR3 is built from 16 residues. Germline-derived CDR1 and CDR2 are MGHRA and YSYEKL. V lost 4 bases to trimming and J lost 4 bases; unmatched junction nucleotides: 10. The CDR3 protein is CASSRGQGPPGETQYF. The CDR3 region has the DNA TGCGCCAGCAGCCGGGGACAGGGCCCCCCGGGAGAGACCCAGTACTTC.

J is TRBJ2-3 and V is TRBV2, with 7 positions matching TRBD2. From germline, CDR1 is SNHLY and CDR2 FYNNEI. The V gene end was trimmed by 5 bases and the J gene end by 0 bases; junction bases not matched to a gene: 8. The CDR3 is made up of 16 amino acids. The CDR3 reads CASSPTSRPSTDTQYF. DNA for the CDR3: TGTGCCAGCAGTCCGACTAGCCGCCCTAGCACAGATACGCAGTATTTT.

The rearrangement uses TRBV5-8 and TRBJ1-6; D not certain. V lost 4 bases, J lost 7 bases, and 18 bases lay in between. The CDR3 is made up of 16 amino acids. Per germline, CDR1 SGHTS and CDR2 YDEGEE. This chain's CDR3 is CASSHSVGWSNSPLHF. CDR3 DNA sequence: TGTGCCAGCAGCCACTCCGTCGGGTGGAGCAATTCACCCCTCCACTTT.

The gene calls are TRBV5-6 and TRBJ2-5, with TRBD2 matching 10 bases. The germline CDR1 and CDR2 sequences are SGHDT and YYEEEE. The CDR3 covers 17 residues. The V segment lost 0 bases and the J segment 7 bases; nucleotides outside the gene matches: 12. CDR3 loop: CASSLVGEREGRGTQYF. Written as DNA, the CDR3 is TGTGCCAGCAGCTTGGTGGGGGAGCGGGAGGGCCGTGGGACCCAGTACTTC.

The genes are TRBV11-2 and TRBJ2-3; 8 positions agree with TRBD2. CDR1 is SGHAT, CDR2 FQNNGV, per germline. CDR3 length equals 16 residues. Trimming cost V 7 bases and J 0 bases; bases outside gene matches: 9. CDR3 sequence reads: CASTPILAESTDTQYF. CDR3 DNA sequence: TGTGCCAGCACCCCAATACTAGCGGAGAGCACAGATACGCAGTATTTT.

CDR3 sequence: CSVEGGRAPTDTQYF. CDR3 nucleotides: TGCAGCGTTGAGGGCGGGAGGGCCCCCACAGATACGCAGTATTTT. The genes are TRBV29-1 and TRBJ2-3; the match to TRBD2 covers 9 bases. The trim removed 3 bases at V and 2 bases at J, leaving 6 bases unmatched. Germline-derived CDR1 and CDR2 are SQVTM and ANQGSEA. This CDR3 contains 15 residues.

The chain employs TRBV5-1 and TRBJ2-3, with TRBD2 matching over 14 bases. The CDR3 runs 18 residues. V lost 4 bases, J lost 0 bases, and 7 bases stayed unmatched. Germline V gene sequence: CDR1 SGHRS, CDR2 YFSETQ. Here the CDR3 reads CASSVTSGRAASTDTQYF. In nucleotides, the CDR3 is TGCGCCAGCAGCGTGACTAGCGGGAGGGCCGCTAGCACAGATACGCAGTATTTT.

The chain combines TRBV4-1 with TRBJ2-1, with unresolved D. The germline V and J ends were trimmed by 1 base and 3 bases, with 16 bases remaining between them. Germline CDR1 and CDR2: MGHRA and YSYEKL. The CDR3 loop spans 17 amino acids. The CDR3 reads CASSQGLLAANYNEQFF. DNA of the CDR3: TGCGCCAGCAGCCAAGGGCTCTTGGCGGCCAACTACAATGAGCAGTTCTTC.

The V and J genes are TRBV5-1 and TRBJ2-2, with 8 bases aligning to TRBD2. V dropped 3 bases and J dropped 6; count of bases not matched to a gene: 4. The CDR3 has 14 residues. CDR1 is SGHRS and CDR2 is YFSETQ in the germline V gene. The CDR3 bases are TGCGCCAGCAGCTCGGGTAGCGGGGCCGGGGAGCTGTTTTTT. It is translated as CASSSGSGAGELFF.

The rearrangement links TRBV6-2 or TRBV6-3 to TRBJ2-7; 10 nucleotides align to TRBD2. Trimming removed 6 bases from V and 2 bases from J; junction bases left unmatched: 4. The germline gives CDR1 MNHEY, CDR2 SVGEGT. This CDR3 has 14 residues. The CDR3 nucleotides are TGTGCCAGCAGCTCCAGCGGGAGGGCCTACGAGCAGTACTTC. Amino acids: CASSSSGRAYEQYF.

V gene TRBV18 combines with J gene TRBJ2-3; a weak D match, TRBD1 (5 bases). The CDR3 has 13 amino acids. V shed 6 bases and J shed 3 bases, with 10 bases lying between them. Germline values: CDR1 KGHSH, CDR2 LQKENI. CDR3 in amino acids: CASSPGATDTQYF. In DNA, the CDR3 is TGTGCCAGCTCCCCTGGGGCAACAGATACGCAGTATTTT.

V and J are TRBV27 and TRBJ1-4, with 7 bases lining up with TRBD1. CDR1 MNHEY and CDR2 SMNVEV come from the germline V gene (reference sequence). This CDR3 contains 12 residues. Trimming at V came to 6 bases and at J to 8 bases, leaving 3 bases not matched to a gene. The CDR3 is CASRSRGEKLFF. CDR3 sequence (DNA): TGTGCCAGCAGGTCCAGGGGGGAAAAACTGTTTTTT.

The rearrangement joins TRBV7-2 to TRBJ1-1, with TRBD1 matching 7 bases. Germline V lookup: CDR1 SGHTA, CDR2 FQGNSA. This CDR3 has 16 residues. Trimming took 4 bases from V and 0 from J; bases not matched to a gene: 8. The CDR3 spells CASSSTGYGMNTEAFF. In nucleotides, the CDR3 is TGTGCCAGCAGCTCGACAGGGTATGGCATGAACACTGAAGCTTTCTTT. Together with reference TRBV7-2 and TRBJ1-1, the CDR3 gives the full variable domain: GAGVSQSPSNKVTEKGKDVELRCDPISGHTALYWYRQSLGQGLEFLIYFQGNSAPDKSGLPSDRFSAERTGGSVSTLTIQRTQQEDSAVYLCASSSTGYGMNTEAFFGQGTRLTVV.

The chain combines TRBV7-3 with TRBJ2-1; D is unclear. Germline-derived CDR1 and CDR2 are SGHTA and FQGTGA. Trimming removed 5 bases at V and 7 bases at J, with 9 bases between. The CDR3 runs to 12 residues. In nucleotides, the CDR3 is TGTGCCAGCAGCCGCGGTGGGAATGAGCAGTTCTTC. Encoded protein: CASSRGGNEQFF.

This clone was picked up a small number of times. The chain is built from TRBV14 and TRBJ2-2; D is perhaps TRBD1 (6 bases). With 4 bases removed from V and 5 bases from J, the gap between germline ends came to 11 bases. Germline V gene data show CDR1 as SGHDN and CDR2 as FVKESK. The CDR3 is 14 amino acids. The CDR3 spells CASSRQGGTGELFF. The CDR3 nucleotides read TGTGCCAGCAGCCGGCAAGGGGGAACCGGGGAGCTGTTTTTT. Full variable domain (missing parts from reference TRBV14 and TRBJ2-2): EAGVTQFPSHSVIEKGQTVTLRCDPISGHDNLYWYRRVMGKEIKFLLHFVKESKQDESGMPNNRFLAERTGGTYSTLKVQPAELEDSGVYFCASSRQGGTGELFFGEGSRLTVL.

V and J are TRBV21-1 and TRBJ2-5; the table assigns TRBD2, which was not confirmed against the DNA. TRBV21-1 is termed a pseudogene. This CDR3 has 14 residues. CDR3 loop: CASSPGGGAETQYF. The CDR3 DNA is TGTGCCAGCAGCCCGGGGGGCGGAGCGGAGACCCAGTACTTC.

This rearrangement joins TRBV19 to TRBJ2-5; possible D gene TRBD2, 5 bases. CDR3 length equals 11 residues. Trimming took 10 bases from V and 7 from J, leaving 13 bases between them. Germline assignment: CDR1 LNHDA and CDR2 SQIVND (reference sequence). The CDR3 bases are TGTGCCACGTCGGCTGCGGGGACCCAGTACTTC. It yields the protein CATSAAGTQYF.

The chain uses TRBV29-1 and TRBJ2-1, with D perhaps TRBD2 (6 bases). V lost 5 bases to trimming and J lost 0 bases, with 20 bases between them. The CDR3 loop spans 17 amino acids. Germline V gene data show CDR1 as SQVTM and CDR2 as ANQGSEA. The CDR3 loop is CSVPTRERLSSYNEQFF. CDR3 nucleotide sequence: TGCAGCGTTCCGACTAGGGAGCGTCTTAGCTCCTACAATGAGCAGTTCTTC.

This CDR3 reads CASSFPTMTSHTQYF. CDR3 bases: TGTGCCAGCAGCTTCCCCACGATGACTTCCCATACGCAGTATTTT. J is TRBJ2-3 and V is TRBV7-2; D gene ambiguous. The germline gives CDR1 SGHTA, CDR2 FQGNSA. There are 15 residues in the CDR3. V was trimmed by 3 bases and J by 7 bases, leaving 17 bases between them.

This clone was counted once. J is TRBJ1-1 and V is TRBV15; 10 bases line up with TRBD1. From germline, CDR1 is LNHNV and CDR2 YYDKDF (reference sequence). The CDR3 is 17 residues long. With 1 base clipped from V and 11 bases from J, the junction kept 16 bases outside the gene matches. CDR3 residues: CATSRGHLPGTGVWAFF. The CDR3 nucleotides are TGTGCCACCAGCAGAGGGCACCTCCCCGGGACAGGGGTTTGGGCTTTCTTT.

The chain's CDR3 is CASSLGDSYEQYF. The CDR3 nucleotides are TGTGCCAGCAGCTTGGGGGACAGCTACGAGCAGTACTTC. The chain links TRBV11-3 to TRBJ2-7, with 7 bases matching TRBD1. Germline loops: CDR1 SGHNT, CDR2 YENEEA. The J segment lost 3 bases and the V segment lost 3 bases, leaving 2 bases of the junction unmatched. The CDR3 has 13 amino acids.